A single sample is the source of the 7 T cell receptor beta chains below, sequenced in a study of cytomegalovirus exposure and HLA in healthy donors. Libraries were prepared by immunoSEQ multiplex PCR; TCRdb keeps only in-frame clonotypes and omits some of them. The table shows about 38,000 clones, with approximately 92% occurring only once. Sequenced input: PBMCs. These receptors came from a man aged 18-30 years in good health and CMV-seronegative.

CDR3 in DNA: TGTGCCAGCAGCTTGGAGGGGCTTCCCAATCAGCCCCAGCATTTT. Its translation is CASSLEGLPNQPQHF. The chain employs TRBV5-6 and TRBJ1-5; a possible D gene is TRBD1 (5 bases). V was clipped by 0 bases and J by 3 bases, with 10 bases between them. The CDR3 extends over 15 amino acids. CDR1 SGHDT and CDR2 YYEEEE come from the germline V gene.

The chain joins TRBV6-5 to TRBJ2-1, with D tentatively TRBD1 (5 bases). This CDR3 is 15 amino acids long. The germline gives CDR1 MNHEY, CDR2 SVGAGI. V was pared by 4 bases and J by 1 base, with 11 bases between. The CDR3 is CASSSTDTSYNEQFF. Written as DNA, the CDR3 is TGTGCCAGCAGTTCGACAGATACTTCCTACAATGAGCAGTTCTTC.

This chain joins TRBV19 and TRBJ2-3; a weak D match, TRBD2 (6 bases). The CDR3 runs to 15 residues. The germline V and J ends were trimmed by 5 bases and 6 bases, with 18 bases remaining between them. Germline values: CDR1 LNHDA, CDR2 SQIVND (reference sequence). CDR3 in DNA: TGTGCCAGTAGTGTGGCGGCGGGATATTCGGATACGCAGTATTTT. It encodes CASSVAAGYSDTQYF.

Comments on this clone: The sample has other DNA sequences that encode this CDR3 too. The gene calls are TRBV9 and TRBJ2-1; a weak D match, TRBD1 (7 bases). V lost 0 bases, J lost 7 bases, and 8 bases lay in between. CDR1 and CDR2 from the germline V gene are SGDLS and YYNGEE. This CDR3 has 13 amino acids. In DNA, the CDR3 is TGTGCCAGCAGCGTAGCAGGGGGGAATGAGCAGTTCTTC. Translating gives CASSVAGGNEQFF.

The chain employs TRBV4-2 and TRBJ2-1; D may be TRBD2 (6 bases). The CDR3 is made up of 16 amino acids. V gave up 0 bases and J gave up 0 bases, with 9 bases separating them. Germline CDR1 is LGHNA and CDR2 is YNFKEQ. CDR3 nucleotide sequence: TGTGCCAGCAGCCAAGAGGCGGGGAGCTCCTACAATGAGCAGTTCTTC. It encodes CASSQEAGSSYNEQFF.

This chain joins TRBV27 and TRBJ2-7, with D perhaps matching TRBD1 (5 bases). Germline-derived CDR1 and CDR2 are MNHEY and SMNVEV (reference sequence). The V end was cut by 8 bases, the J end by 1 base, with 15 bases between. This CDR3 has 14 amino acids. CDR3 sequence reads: CASGPTALSYEQYF. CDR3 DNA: TGTGCCAGCGGTCCGACAGCGTTATCCTACGAGCAGTACTTC.

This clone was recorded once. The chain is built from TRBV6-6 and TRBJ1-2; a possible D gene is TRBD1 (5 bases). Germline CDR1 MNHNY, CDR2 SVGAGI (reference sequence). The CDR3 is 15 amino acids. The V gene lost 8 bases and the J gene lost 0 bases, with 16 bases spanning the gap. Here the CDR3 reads CASGNRQLPNYGYTF. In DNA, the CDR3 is TGTGCCAGCGGAAACCGACAGCTACCTAACTATGGCTACACCTTC.